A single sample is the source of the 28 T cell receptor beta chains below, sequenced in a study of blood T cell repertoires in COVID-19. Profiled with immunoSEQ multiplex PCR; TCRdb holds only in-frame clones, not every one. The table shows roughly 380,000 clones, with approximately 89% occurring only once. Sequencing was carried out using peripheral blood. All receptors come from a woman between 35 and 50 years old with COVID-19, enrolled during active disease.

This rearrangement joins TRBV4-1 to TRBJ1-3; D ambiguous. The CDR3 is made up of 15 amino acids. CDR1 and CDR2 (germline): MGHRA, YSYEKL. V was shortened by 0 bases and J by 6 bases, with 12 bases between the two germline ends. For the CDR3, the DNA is TGCGCCAGCAGCCAAGAAGAGGGATCGGAAAACACCATATATTTT. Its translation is CASSQEEGSENTIYF.

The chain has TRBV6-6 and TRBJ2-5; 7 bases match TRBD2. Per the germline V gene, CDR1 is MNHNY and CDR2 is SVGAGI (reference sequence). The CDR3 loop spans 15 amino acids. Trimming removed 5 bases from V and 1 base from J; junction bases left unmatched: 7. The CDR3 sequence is CASSPRLAAQETQYF. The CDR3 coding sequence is TGTGCCAGCAGTCCGCGGCTAGCGGCCCAAGAGACCCAGTACTTC.

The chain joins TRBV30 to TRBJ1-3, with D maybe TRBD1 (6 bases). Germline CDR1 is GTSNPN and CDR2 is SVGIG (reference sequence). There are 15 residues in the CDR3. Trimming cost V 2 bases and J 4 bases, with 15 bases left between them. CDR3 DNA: TGTGCCTGGAGTAGCAGGCAGGGGATGGGAAACACCATATATTTT. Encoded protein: CAWSSRQGMGNTIYF. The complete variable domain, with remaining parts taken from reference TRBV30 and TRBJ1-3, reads SQTIHQWPATLVQPVGSPLSLECTVEGTSNPNLYWYRQAAGRGLQLLFYSVGIGQISSEVPQNLSASRPQDRQFILSSKKLLLSDSGFYLCAWSSRQGMGNTIYFGEGSWLTVV.

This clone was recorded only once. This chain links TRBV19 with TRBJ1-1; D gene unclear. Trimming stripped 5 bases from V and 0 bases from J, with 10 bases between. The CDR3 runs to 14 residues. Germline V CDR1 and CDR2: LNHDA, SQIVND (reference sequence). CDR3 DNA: TGTGCCAGTAGTCGTATGAACATGAACACTGAAGCTTTCTTT. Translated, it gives CASSRMNMNTEAFF.

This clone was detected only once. CDR3: CASSPTSGRAIKTDTQYF. CDR3 sequence (DNA): TGTGCCAGCAGCCCGACTAGCGGGAGGGCCATCAAGACAGATACGCAGTATTTT. The chain recombines TRBV3-1 (or the pseudogene TRBV3-2) with TRBJ2-3, with 14 bases identical to TRBD2. This CDR3 region has 18 residues. The ends lost 4 bases at V and 3 bases at J; junction bases unmatched: 9. CDR1 LGHDT and CDR2 YNNKEL come from the germline V gene (reference sequence).

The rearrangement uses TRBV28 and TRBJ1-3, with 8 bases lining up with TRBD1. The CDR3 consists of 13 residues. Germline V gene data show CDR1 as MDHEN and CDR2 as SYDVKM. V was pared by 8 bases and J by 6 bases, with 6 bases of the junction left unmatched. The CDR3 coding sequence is TGTGCCAGCGTGGACAGGGCAGTAAACACCATATATTTT. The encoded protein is CASVDRAVNTIYF.

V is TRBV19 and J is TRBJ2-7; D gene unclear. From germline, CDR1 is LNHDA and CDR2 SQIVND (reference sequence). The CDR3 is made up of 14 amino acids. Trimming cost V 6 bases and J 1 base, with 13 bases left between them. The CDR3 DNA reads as TGTGCCAGTAGGGCCACGTCGGGTTCCTACGAGCAGTACTTC. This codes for CASRATSGSYEQYF. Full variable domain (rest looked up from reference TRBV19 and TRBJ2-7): DGGITQSPKYLFRKEGQNVTLSCEQNLNHDAMYWYRQDPGQGLRLIYYSQIVNDFQKGDIAEGYSVSREKKESFPLTVTSAQKNPTAFYLCASRATSGSYEQYFGPGTRLTVT.

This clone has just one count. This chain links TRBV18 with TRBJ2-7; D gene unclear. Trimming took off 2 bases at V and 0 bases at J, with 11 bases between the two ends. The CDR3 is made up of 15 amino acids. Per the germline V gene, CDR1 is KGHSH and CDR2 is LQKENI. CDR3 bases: TGTGCCAGCTCACCAGCAGACGCTAGCTCCTACGAGCAGTACTTC. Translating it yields CASSPADASSYEQYF. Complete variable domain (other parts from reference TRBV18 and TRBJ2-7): NAGVMQNPRHLVRRRGQEARLRCSPMKGHSHVYWYRQLPEEGLKFMVYLQKENIIDESGMPKERFSAEFPKEGPSILRIQQVVRGDSAAYFCASSPADASSYEQYFGPGTRLTVT.

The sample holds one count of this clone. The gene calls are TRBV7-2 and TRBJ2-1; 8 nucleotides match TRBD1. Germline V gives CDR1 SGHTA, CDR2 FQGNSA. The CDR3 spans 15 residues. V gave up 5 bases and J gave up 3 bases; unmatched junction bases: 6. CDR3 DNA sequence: TGTGCCAGCAGCACCCTACAGGGGGGCTACAATGAGCAGTTCTTC. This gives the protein CASSTLQGGYNEQFF.

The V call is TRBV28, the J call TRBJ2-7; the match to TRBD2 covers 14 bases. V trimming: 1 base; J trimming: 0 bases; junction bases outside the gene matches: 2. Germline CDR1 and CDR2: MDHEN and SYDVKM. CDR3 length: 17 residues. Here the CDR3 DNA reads TGTGCCAGCAGTTTATTGGGGACTAGCGGGAGCTCCTACGAGCAGTACTTC. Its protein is CASSLLGTSGSSYEQYF.

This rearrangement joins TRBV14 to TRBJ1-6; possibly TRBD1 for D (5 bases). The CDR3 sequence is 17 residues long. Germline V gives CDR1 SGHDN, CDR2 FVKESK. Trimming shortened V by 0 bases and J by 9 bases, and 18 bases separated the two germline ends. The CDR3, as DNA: TGTGCCAGCAGCCAAGAGGATGGGGTCCAGGGAAGTTCACCCCTCCACTTT. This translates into CASSQEDGVQGSSPLHF.

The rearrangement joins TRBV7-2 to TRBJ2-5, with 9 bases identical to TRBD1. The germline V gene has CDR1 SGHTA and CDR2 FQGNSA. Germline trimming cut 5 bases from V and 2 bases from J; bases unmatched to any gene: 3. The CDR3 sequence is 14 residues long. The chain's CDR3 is CASSRGTGQETQYF. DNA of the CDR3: TGTGCCAGCAGCCGCGGGACAGGGCAAGAGACCCAGTACTTC.

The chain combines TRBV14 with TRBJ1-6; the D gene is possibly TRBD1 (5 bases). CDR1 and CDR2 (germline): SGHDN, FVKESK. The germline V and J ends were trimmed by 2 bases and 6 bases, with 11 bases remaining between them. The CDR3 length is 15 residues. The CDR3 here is CASSQLPGRNSPLHF. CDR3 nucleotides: TGTGCCAGCAGCCAACTTCCAGGGCGTAATTCACCCCTCCACTTT.

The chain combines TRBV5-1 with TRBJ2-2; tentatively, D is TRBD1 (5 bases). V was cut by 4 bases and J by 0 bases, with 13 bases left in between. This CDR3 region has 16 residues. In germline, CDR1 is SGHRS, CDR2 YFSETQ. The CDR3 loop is CASSQGHLANTGELFF. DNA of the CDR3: TGCGCCAGCAGCCAAGGACATCTCGCGAACACCGGGGAGCTGTTTTTT.

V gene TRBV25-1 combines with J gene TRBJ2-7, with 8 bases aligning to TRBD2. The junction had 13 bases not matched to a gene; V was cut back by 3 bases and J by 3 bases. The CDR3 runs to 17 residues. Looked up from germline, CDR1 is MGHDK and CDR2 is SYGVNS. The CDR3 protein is CASSEGSGILRGYEQYF. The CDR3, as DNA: TGTGCCAGCAGTGAGGGTAGCGGGATCCTCAGGGGCTACGAGCAGTACTTC.

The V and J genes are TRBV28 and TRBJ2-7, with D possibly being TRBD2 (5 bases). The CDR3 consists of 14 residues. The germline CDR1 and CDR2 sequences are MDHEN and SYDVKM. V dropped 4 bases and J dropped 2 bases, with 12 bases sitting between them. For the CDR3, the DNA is TGTGCCAGCAGTTCCCCTGTCGGGACCTACGAGCAGTACTTC. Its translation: CASSSPVGTYEQYF. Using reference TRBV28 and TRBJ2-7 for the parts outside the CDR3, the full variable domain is DVKVTQSSRYLVKRTGEKVFLECVQDMDHENMFWYRQDPGLGLRLIYFSYDVKMKEKGDIPEGYSVSREKKERFSLILESASTNQTSMYLCASSSPVGTYEQYFGPGTRLTVT.

DNA of the CDR3: TGTGCCAGCAGCTTAGCGGCTAGCGGGGGGACCGCCTACGAGCAGTACTTC. This gives the protein CASSLAASGGTAYEQYF. The J gene is TRBJ2-7, the V gene TRBV7-9; TRBD2 matches 11 bases. This CDR3 comprises 17 residues. The trim removed 0 bases at V and 2 bases at J, leaving 6 bases unmatched. From germline, CDR1 is SEHNR and CDR2 FQNEAQ (reference sequence).

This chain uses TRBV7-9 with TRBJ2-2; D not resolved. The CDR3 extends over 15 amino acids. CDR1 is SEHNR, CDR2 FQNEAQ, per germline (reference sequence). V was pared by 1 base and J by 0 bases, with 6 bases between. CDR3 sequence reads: CASSLGLSNTGELFF. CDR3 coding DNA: TGTGCCAGCAGCTTAGGTCTATCGAACACCGGGGAGCTGTTTTTT.

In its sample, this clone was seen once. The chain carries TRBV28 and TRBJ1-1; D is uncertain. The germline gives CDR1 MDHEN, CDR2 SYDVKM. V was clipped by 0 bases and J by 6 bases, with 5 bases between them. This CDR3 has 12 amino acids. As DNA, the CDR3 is TGTGCCAGCAGTTTATGGGAGGCTGAAGCTTTCTTT. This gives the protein CASSLWEAEAFF.

CDR3 nucleotide sequence: TGTGCCAGCAGCGTAACCTGGGACAGCTCCTACGAGCAGTACTTC. It specifies CASSVTWDSSYEQYF. The chain joins TRBV2 to TRBJ2-7; TRBD1 matches at 7 bases. Germline V lookup: CDR1 SNHLY, CDR2 FYNNEI. The CDR3 spans 15 residues. V gave up 6 bases and J gave up 0 bases; unmatched junction bases: 8.

The CDR3 sequence is CAWSPRGGGTEAFF. The CDR3 region has the DNA TGTGCCTGGAGCCCCCGGGGCGGGGGGACTGAAGCTTTCTTT. The chain links TRBV30 to TRBJ1-1; tentatively, D is TRBD1 (5 bases). Trimming pared 3 bases from V and 5 bases from J, leaving 16 bases between. This CDR3 region has 14 residues. From germline, CDR1 is GTSNPN and CDR2 SVGIG (reference sequence).

The DNA for the CDR3 is TGTGCCATCAGTGACCCCTCGGGACAGGGCCTACTCTATGGCTACACCTTC. As protein: CAISDPSGQGLLYGYTF. V gene TRBV10-3 combines with J gene TRBJ1-2, with 9 nucleotides matching TRBD1. The CDR3 covers 17 residues. Losses at the gene ends were 3 bases for V and 4 bases for J; bases not matched to a gene: 12. Germline V lookup: CDR1 ENHRY, CDR2 SYGVKD.

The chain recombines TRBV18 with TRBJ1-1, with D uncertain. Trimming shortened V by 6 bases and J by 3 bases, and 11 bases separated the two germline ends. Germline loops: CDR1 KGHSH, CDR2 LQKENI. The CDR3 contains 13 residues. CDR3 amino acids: CASSRTADTEAFF. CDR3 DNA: TGTGCCAGCTCCCGTACGGCGGACACTGAAGCTTTCTTT.

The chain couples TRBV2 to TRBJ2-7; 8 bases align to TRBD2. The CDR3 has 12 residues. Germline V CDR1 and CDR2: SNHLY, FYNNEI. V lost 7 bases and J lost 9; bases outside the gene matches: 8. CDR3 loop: CASTAGGGGQYF. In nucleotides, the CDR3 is TGTGCCAGCACCGCGGGGGGCGGAGGGCAGTACTTC. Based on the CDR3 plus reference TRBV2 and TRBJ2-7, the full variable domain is EPEVTQTPSHQVTQMGQEVILRCVPISNHLYFYWYRQILGQKVEFLVSFYNNEISEKSEIFDDQFSVERPDGSNFTLKIRSTKLEDSAMYFCASTAGGGGQYFGPGTRLTVT.

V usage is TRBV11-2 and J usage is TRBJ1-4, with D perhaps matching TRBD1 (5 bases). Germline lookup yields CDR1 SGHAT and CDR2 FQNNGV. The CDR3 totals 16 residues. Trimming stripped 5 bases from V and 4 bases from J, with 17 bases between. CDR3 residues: CASSRHHRLDNEKLFF. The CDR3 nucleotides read TGTGCCAGCAGCCGACACCACAGGCTTGATAATGAAAAACTGTTTTTT. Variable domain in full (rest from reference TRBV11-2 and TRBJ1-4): EAGVAQSPRYKIIEKRQSVAFWCNPISGHATLYWYQQILGQGPKLLIQFQNNGVVDDSQLPKDRFSAERLKGVDSTLKIQPAKLEDSAVYLCASSRHHRLDNEKLFFGSGTQLSVL.

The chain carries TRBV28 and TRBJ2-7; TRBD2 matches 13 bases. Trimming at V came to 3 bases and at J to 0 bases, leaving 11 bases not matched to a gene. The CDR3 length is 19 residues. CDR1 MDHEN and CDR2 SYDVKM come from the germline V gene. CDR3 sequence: CASSLFTSGRARYSYEQYF. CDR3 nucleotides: TGTGCCAGCAGTTTGTTTACTAGCGGGAGGGCCCGATACTCCTACGAGCAGTACTTC.

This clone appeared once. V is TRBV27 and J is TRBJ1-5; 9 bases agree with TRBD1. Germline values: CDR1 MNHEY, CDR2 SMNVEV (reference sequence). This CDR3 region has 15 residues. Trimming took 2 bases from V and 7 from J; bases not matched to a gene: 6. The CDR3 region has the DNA TGTGCCAGCAGTTTAATCTCGGACAGGGGACAGCCCCAGCATTTT. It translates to CASSLISDRGQPQHF.

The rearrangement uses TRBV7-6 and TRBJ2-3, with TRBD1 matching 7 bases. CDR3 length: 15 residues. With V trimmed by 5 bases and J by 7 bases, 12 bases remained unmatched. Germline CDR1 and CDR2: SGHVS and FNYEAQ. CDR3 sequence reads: CASSPLSNRGNTQYF. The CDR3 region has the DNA TGTGCCAGCAGCCCCCTTTCGAACAGGGGAAATACGCAGTATTTT.